Sequencing of this TCR beta chain was carried out in a study of T cells in Graves' hyperthyroidism and ophthalmopathy (dated by TCRdb to the late 2010s). About the study as a whole: Peripheral blood samples were taken at the time of initial diagnosis, prior to any treatment. A discovery cohort of about 95 patients, 43 with Graves' ophthalmopathy and about 58 with stable Graves' hyperthyroidism, was used to find distinguishing TCR V-J signatures. Prospective prediction of ophthalmopathy was tested in an independent validation cohort of 18 hyperthyroidism patients and around 16 patients who later progressed to ophthalmopathy. The roughly 94 discovery patients were randomly split 7:3 into training and test sets. Thyroid tissue and blood T-cell repertoires from six Graves' hyperthyroidism patients were also compared in the study. Following sampling, methimazole starting at 30 mg daily was given to hyperthyroidism patients, and high-dose intravenous methylprednisolone was given to ophthalmopathy patients. The paper reports TCR Vbeta CDR3 sequencing of fewer than 150 peripheral blood samples: 40 to 45 ophthalmopathy, some 80 hyperthyroidism and around 17 progressor patients. What the work shows at the level of the full study, not this receptor alone: No statistical method was used to set the sample size in advance, and investigators knew the group allocation. Most expanded thyroid clonotypes (frequency above 0.001) were also detected in blood, suggesting blood repertoires may reflect thyroid immune responses. In validation, the model predicted progression to ophthalmopathy with 60% to 71% sensitivity and roughly 72% specificity, a median of 6.5 months before onset. A 13 V-J signature model separated ophthalmopathy from stable hyperthyroidism, with nearly 90% sensitivity and about 81% specificity in cross-validation and 80%/75% in testing.

This clonotype was found many times. It lacks a known antigen. No qualities accompany the bases; no much larger clone lies one base away. V is cut by 5 bases and J by 0 bases, and the space between the germline ends is 9 bases. Counted from cysteine to phenylalanine, this CDR3 has 13 amino acids. Only CDR3 DNA is held: 39 bases, read in frame from base 1. Based on the germline V gene (reference sequence), the CDR1 and CDR2 sequences are GTSNPN and SVGIG. TCR beta CDR3 regions were amplified from RNA transcripts. A first-round RT-PCR of the TCR CDR3 used the HTBI primer set with the Qiagen OneStep RT-PCR kit. Libraries were constructed in a second round of multiplex PCR, after which size selection and purification were carried out. The libraries were sequenced on an Illumina HiSeq2000 using paired-end 100 bp reads. The paper's processing steps were these. SOAPnuke was used to process the raw data, removing reads that contained adapters or uncalled bases, had a mean Phred below 15, or lacked an exact match to the constant primer or identifier. High-quality paired reads were merged using COPE v1.2.5, and each unique nucleotide sequence was defined as a clonotype. Clonotypes were aligned to IMGT TRBV, TRBD and TRBJ reference segments using MiTCR v1.1. The analysis was restricted to V-J combinations with a frequency above 0.0001, which together covered approximately 99% of the repertoires. The TCS score was defined as F50 (clonal expansion) divided by E x V (chaos), with BLOSUM62-based TCRdist calculated between CDR3 peptides within each V-J. Welch's t-statistics and random forest reduced fewer than 550 V-J features to roughly 13, which were used in a naive Bayes classifier (R e1071). The raw public reads went through TCRdb reprocessing: fastp at Q25, MiXCR clone calling, in-frame beta chains kept. Merged by CDR3 protein, the rows form single entries marked with the most common genes and DNA. TCRdb assigned the V and J calls; the authors' analysis was not used. The table for this sample lists 250,000 to 300,000 distinct CDR3 sequences; 13% of them were counted only once. Roughly 7.5% of the sample comes from the top ten.

Hyperthyroidism patients were newly diagnosed, with disease duration under 2 months, and aged 18 to 65 years. The study excluded patients with uncontrolled infections, other autoimmune diseases, pregnancy or lactation. Diagnoses were established on the basis of clinical symptoms, serum thyroxine and TRAb, thyroid ultrasound, and orbital computed tomography. Blood from progressor patients was drawn when they were first diagnosed with hyperthyroidism, before any ophthalmopathy symptoms appeared. Ficoll-Paque density gradient centrifugation was used to isolate PBMCs from approximately 10 ml of fresh peripheral blood. Progressor patients were initially diagnosed with Graves' hyperthyroidism and developed ophthalmopathy during follow-up. Trizol reagent was used to extract total RNA, and RNA quality was then checked on an Agilent 2100 Bioanalyzer.

The receptor chain draws on TRBV30 and TRBJ2-3, and possibly TRBD2, on 6 matching bases. The material sequenced was blood. The origin of this receptor is a woman aged 25 to 39 with Graves' hyperthyroidism that later progressed to Graves' ophthalmopathy. The DNA sequence is TGTGCCTGGTCGGGACTTAGCACAGATACGCAGTATTTT. It specifies CAWSGLSTDTQYF.